A selection of T cell receptor beta chains follows, all from one sample in a study of control samples from healthy donors and cancer patients. Data came from immunoSEQ multiplex PCR; TCRdb stores just in-frame clones and leaves some out. The table includes some 410,000 clones, about 93% detected once. The sequenced material came from PBMCs. The origin of the receptors is a man in his forties with head and neck cancer. Both conserved end residues are part of each CDR3.

J gene: TRBJ1-5
V gene: TRBV19
CDR3 length: 18
CDR3 protein: CASSINVGRVNGNQPQHF

J gene: TRBJ2-1
V gene: TRBV12-3/TRBV12-4
CDR3 length: 12
CDR3 protein: CASSLGRNEQFF

J gene: TRBJ2-5
V gene: TRBV5-1
CDR3 length: 14
CDR3 protein: CASSWDSNQETQYF

J gene: TRBJ1-2
V gene: TRBV30
CDR3 length: 11
CDR3 protein: CAHQVFGGYTF

J gene: TRBJ2-2
V gene: TRBV12-5
CDR3 length: 15
CDR3 protein: CASGLGDREAGELFF

J gene: TRBJ2-1
V gene: TRBV19
CDR3 length: 14
CDR3 protein: CASSTPPGVNEQFF

J gene: TRBJ1-6
V gene: TRBV5-6
CDR3 length: 13
CDR3 protein: CASSGGLHSPLHF

J gene: TRBJ1-2
V gene: TRBV6-5
CDR3 length: 10
CDR3 protein: CATVFRGYTF

J gene: TRBJ2-7
V gene: TRBV28
CDR3 length: 14
CDR3 protein: CASSLVGGAYEQYF

J gene: TRBJ2-1
V gene: TRBV19
CDR3 length: 15
CDR3 protein: CASSMGTGRGNEQFF

J gene: TRBJ1-1
V gene: TRBV7-3
CDR3 length: 15
CDR3 protein: CASSSSGTGNTEAFF

J gene: TRBJ2-7
V gene: TRBV6-5
CDR3 length: 13
CDR3 protein: CASRWAPSYEQYF

J gene: TRBJ1-6
V gene: TRBV30
CDR3 length: 15
CDR3 protein: CAWSVFGPRDSPLHF

J gene: TRBJ1-2
V gene: TRBV30
CDR3 length: 14
CDR3 protein: CAWSALQGRYGYTF

J gene: TRBJ2-1
V gene: TRBV24-1
CDR3 length: 17
CDR3 protein: CATSDGDRGAQYNEQFF

J gene: TRBJ2-1
V gene: TRBV7-9
CDR3 length: 15
CDR3 protein: CASSLVRLAGGEQFF

J gene: TRBJ1-6
V gene: TRBV24-1
CDR3 length: 13
CDR3 protein: CATSDIKGWPLHF

J gene: TRBJ2-1
V gene: TRBV2
CDR3 length: 14
CDR3 protein: CASSELGRMHEQFF

J gene: TRBJ2-3
V gene: TRBV15
CDR3 length: 17
CDR3 protein: CATSREIRGAGTDTQYF

J gene: TRBJ1-1
V gene: TRBV6-5
CDR3 length: 12
CDR3 protein: CASSPGFLEAFF

J gene: TRBJ2-3
V gene: TRBV5-4
CDR3 length: 15
CDR3 protein: CASSSEGVVTDTQYF

J gene: TRBJ2-5
V gene: TRBV9
CDR3 length: 16
CDR3 protein: CASSVAGLGVWETQYF

J gene: TRBJ1-5
V gene: TRBV9
CDR3 length: 12
CDR3 protein: CAKFISNQPQHF

J gene: TRBJ2-5
V gene: TRBV11-2
CDR3 length: 14
CDR3 protein: CASSPTAQGETQYF

J gene: TRBJ1-6
V gene: TRBV5-1
CDR3 length: 15
CDR3 protein: CASRPGQGGDSPLHF

J gene: TRBJ2-5
V gene: TRBV9
CDR3 length: 14
CDR3 protein: CASSPSQGQETQYF

J gene: TRBJ2-5
V gene: TRBV11-2
CDR3 length: 13
CDR3 protein: CASSLGSGETQYF

J gene: TRBJ1-5
V gene: TRBV18
CDR3 length: 18
CDR3 protein: CASSPPGVERLSNQPQHF

J gene: TRBJ1-1
V gene: TRBV10-1
CDR3 length: 13
CDR3 protein: CASSESPRTEAFF

J gene: TRBJ2-7
V gene: TRBV5-1
CDR3 length: 14
CDR3 protein: CASSLSASSYEQYF

J gene: TRBJ1-5
V gene: TRBV7-2
CDR3 length: 16
CDR3 protein: CASSLVVGTSKGPQHF

J gene: TRBJ1-5
V gene: TRBV4-1
CDR3 length: 13
CDR3 protein: CASSQDLSQPQHF

J gene: TRBJ2-7
V gene: TRBV19
CDR3 length: 13
CDR3 protein: CATRDREHYEQYF

J gene: TRBJ2-2
V gene: TRBV15
CDR3 length: 15
CDR3 protein: CATSLPGRGTGELFF

J gene: TRBJ1-2
V gene: TRBV10-1
CDR3 length: 13
CDR3 protein: CASSLDRGSGYTF

J gene: TRBJ2-3
V gene: TRBV7-3
CDR3 length: 14
CDR3 protein: CASSQRGATDTQYF

J gene: TRBJ1-1
V gene: TRBV18
CDR3 length: 16
CDR3 protein: CASSYRGQGPNTEAFF

J gene: TRBJ2-1
V gene: TRBV6-2/TRBV6-3
CDR3 length: 15
CDR3 protein: CASSYSRQGRNEQFF

J gene: TRBJ1-2
V gene: TRBV29-1
CDR3 length: 13
CDR3 protein: CSVGRTGNYGYTF

J gene: TRBJ2-1
V gene: TRBV5-1
CDR3 length: 15
CDR3 protein: CASSFMAGVVNEQFF

J gene: TRBJ2-3
V gene: TRBV12-5
CDR3 length: 15
CDR3 protein: CASASGLGSTDTQYF

J gene: TRBJ1-5
V gene: TRBV19
CDR3 length: 11
CDR3 protein: CASGFNQPQHF

J gene: TRBJ1-4
V gene: TRBV7-9
CDR3 length: 15
CDR3 protein: CASTSDGYRNEKLFF

J gene: TRBJ2-1
V gene: TRBV29-1
CDR3 length: 14
CDR3 protein: CSAHLAGGYNEQFF

J gene: TRBJ2-7
V gene: TRBV15
CDR3 length: 16
CDR3 protein: CATSRDGDRVSYEQYF

J gene: TRBJ2-2
V gene: TRBV9
CDR3 length: 16
CDR3 protein: CASSVLAGGLTGELFF

J gene: TRBJ1-5
V gene: TRBV24-1
CDR3 length: 15
CDR3 protein: CATSGLGDSNQPQHF

J gene: TRBJ1-6
V gene: TRBV5-1
CDR3 length: 14
CDR3 protein: CASSFQTGNSPLHF

J gene: TRBJ1-5
V gene: TRBV2
CDR3 length: 15
CDR3 protein: CASSADRGKGQPQHF

J gene: TRBJ1-1
V gene: TRBV28
CDR3 length: 14
CDR3 protein: CASSIRTANTEAFF

J gene: TRBJ2-7
V gene: TRBV2
CDR3 length: 11
CDR3 protein: CASSEGYEQYF

J gene: TRBJ2-2
V gene: TRBV6-5
CDR3 length: 16
CDR3 protein: CASSYSRDRATGELFF

J gene: TRBJ2-5
V gene: TRBV5-4
CDR3 length: 15
CDR3 protein: CASSWDVTEGETQYF

J gene: TRBJ2-7
V gene: TRBV30
CDR3 length: 12
CDR3 protein: CAWGKGRYEQYF

J gene: TRBJ1-1
V gene: TRBV5-1
CDR3 length: 16
CDR3 protein: CASSWDSGGLNTEAFF

J gene: TRBJ2-3
V gene: TRBV7-9
CDR3 length: 17
CDR3 protein: CASSLRSRQGNTDTQYF

J gene: TRBJ2-7
V gene: TRBV30
CDR3 length: 13
CDR3 protein: CAWSPGQGREQYF